The rows below give T cell receptor beta chains drawn from one sample of a study of T cell repertoires in cytomegalovirus infection. TCRdb reanalysed the reads using MiXCR and keeps one entry per CDR3 protein. The table lists almost 300,000 distinct CDR3 sequences, around 10% of them singletons. The sequencing sample was made of PBMCs. Every receptor here comes from a human donor in good health (CMV status not recorded). Some clones in this sample may be carry-over from other donors' samples. Both conserved end residues are part of each CDR3. Each record gives: D gene, V gene, J gene, clone size, CDR3 protein, CDR3 DNA. A D gene is named only where the DNA matches it firmly. Rows give clone size only sometimes, using once, few, many, or a class for an expanded clone.

NA	TRBV7-6	TRBJ2-2	many	CASSLEGDTGELFF	TGTGCCAGCAGCTTAGAGGGCGACACCGGGGAGCTGTTTTTT
NA	TRBV7-9	TRBJ1-4	many	CASSLAGKSYEKLFF	TGTGCCAGCAGCTTAGCCGGGAAGAGCTATGAAAAACTGTTTTTT
TRBD2	TRBV19	TRBJ2-1	many	CASSPQRGLSYNEQFF	TGTGCCAGTAGTCCGCAGCGGGGACTCTCCTACAATGAGCAGTTCTTC
TRBD1	TRBV10-3	TRBJ1-1	NA	CAIGQGATEAFF	TGTGCCATCGGACAGGGGGCCACTGAAGCTTTCTTT
TRBD1	TRBV2	TRBJ1-1	few	CASGTGRNTEAFF	TGTGCCAGCGGGACAGGGAGAAACACTGAAGCTTTCTTT
NA	TRBV29-1	TRBJ2-3	NA	CSGVASTDTQYF	TGCAGCGGGGTGGCTAGCACAGATACGCAGTATTTT
NA	TRBV7-9	TRBJ1-1	many	CASSLLGAMNTEAFF	TGTGCCAGCAGCCTCCTAGGGGCTATGAACACTGAAGCTTTCTTT
TRBD1	TRBV11-3	TRBJ2-5	many	CASSLPGTEETQYF	TGTGCCAGCAGCTTACCCGGGACAGAAGAGACCCAGTACTTC
NA	TRBV4-1	TRBJ2-2	many	CASSQAGPVPGELFF	TGCGCCAGCAGCCAAGCGGGACCCGTGCCCGGGGAGCTGTTTTTT
TRBD2	TRBV20-1	TRBJ2-3	many	CSADGLAGGDTQYF	TGCAGTGCTGACGGACTAGCGGGGGGGGATACGCAGTATTTT
TRBD2	TRBV20-1	TRBJ2-5	many	CSGAGGRKETQYF	TGCAGTGGAGCGGGGGGGCGGAAAGAGACCCAGTACTTC
NA	TRBV20-1	TRBJ1-1	many	CSAGEGQQTNTEAFF	TGCAGTGCTGGGGAAGGACAGCAAACGAACACTGAAGCTTTCTTT
NA	TRBV5-1	TRBJ1-6	few	CASRDYNSPLHF	TGCGCCAGCAGGGACTATAATTCACCCCTCCACTTT
TRBD1	TRBV5-1	TRBJ2-5	many	CASSGTGEETQYF	TGCGCCAGCAGCGGAACAGGGGAAGAGACCCAGTACTTC
NA	TRBV28	TRBJ2-5	many	CASSPQGAAMEETQYF	TGTGCCAGCAGTCCCCAAGGTGCGGCCATGGAAGAGACCCAGTACTTC
NA	TRBV18	TRBJ2-2	few	CASSPPWDTHTGELFF	TGTGCCAGCTCACCACCCTGGGACACGCACACCGGGGAGCTGTTTTTT
TRBD2	TRBV5-4	TRBJ2-1	NA	CASRSNFRGGRAYNEQFF	TGTGCCAGCAGATCCAACTTTCGGGGGGGCCGGGCCTACAATGAGCAGTTCTTC
TRBD1	TRBV2	TRBJ1-1	many	CASRTGQGVTEAFF	TGTGCCAGCAGAACGGGACAGGGGGTCACTGAAGCTTTCTTT
TRBD2	TRBV7-9	TRBJ2-7	many	CASSLVAGGYEQYF	TGTGCCAGCAGCTTAGTAGCGGGGGGTTACGAGCAGTACTTC
TRBD1	TRBV5-1	TRBJ2-7	few	CASSGTGGIVEQYF	TGCGCCAGCAGCGGGACAGGGGGCATAGTCGAGCAGTACTTC
NA	TRBV14	TRBJ2-5	many	CASSQEGVGYGETQYF	TGTGCCAGCAGCCAAGAGGGCGTAGGATATGGGGAGACCCAGTACTTC
NA	TRBV28	TRBJ2-5	many	CASSFSAGIQETQYF	TGTGCCAGCAGTTTCTCGGCGGGGATCCAAGAGACCCAGTACTTC
TRBD1	TRBV12-3/TRBV12-4	TRBJ2-5	many	CASSSDRGLETQYF	TGTGCCAGCAGTTCCGACAGGGGCCTAGAGACCCAGTACTTC
NA	TRBV9	TRBJ1-2	NA	CASSVGRYSRNYGYTF	TGTGCCAGCAGCGTAGGACGGTACTCACGGAACTATGGCTACACCTTC
NA	TRBV29-1	TRBJ2-3	few	CSVERPNAGDTQYF	TGCAGCGTTGAACGGCCCAACGCCGGAGATACGCAGTATTTT
NA	TRBV6-2/TRBV6-3	TRBJ1-1	NA	CASRYRRANTEAFF	TGTGCCAGCAGGTACAGGAGGGCCAACACTGAAGCTTTCTTT
TRBD1	TRBV6-6	TRBJ1-2	many	CASTDSNRGPAYGYTF	TGTGCCAGCACCGATTCCAACAGGGGGCCTGCCTATGGCTACACCTTC
TRBD2	TRBV6-1	TRBJ2-5	many	CASSGLAGQETQYF	TGTGCCAGCAGTGGACTAGCGGGTCAAGAGACCCAGTACTTC
NA	TRBV4-2	TRBJ2-2	many	CASSHPPGQDTGELFF	TGTGCCAGCAGCCACCCCCCGGGACAAGACACCGGGGAGCTGTTTTTT
NA	TRBV4-2	TRBJ2-1	many	CASSQDGAGMWYNEQFF	TGTGCCAGCAGCCAAGATGGGGCAGGGATGTGGTACAATGAGCAGTTCTTC
NA	TRBV6-1	TRBJ2-7	many	CASTLTTSYEQYF	TGTGCCAGCACCTTGACGACATCCTACGAGCAGTACTTC
NA	TRBV7-2	TRBJ2-2	many	CASSLGENTGELFF	TGTGCCAGCAGCCTTGGGGAGAACACCGGGGAGCTGTTTTTT
TRBD2	TRBV7-6	TRBJ2-5	many	CATTPGGGQETQYF	TGTGCCACCACCCCCGGGGGGGGCCAAGAGACCCAGTACTTC
NA	TRBV18	TRBJ2-1	many	CASSPWGPTYNEQFF	TGTGCCAGCTCACCCTGGGGGCCCACCTACAATGAGCAGTTCTTC
TRBD1	TRBV5-6	TRBJ2-3	NA	CASSFRTGGSIDTQYF	TGTGCCAGCAGCTTCCGGACAGGGGGGTCAATAGATACGCAGTATTTT
TRBD2	TRBV19	TRBJ2-1	many	CASSLGSGGAYEQFF	TGTGCCAGTAGTCTAGGTAGCGGGGGGGCCTATGAGCAGTTCTTC
NA	TRBV19	TRBJ1-1	few	CASLKGFSNTEAFF	TGTGCCTCCCTAAAAGGATTCTCTAACACTGAAGCTTTCTTT
NA	TRBV7-9	TRBJ2-3	many	CASSPDGVGFADTQYF	TGTGCCAGCAGCCCCGACGGCGTGGGGTTCGCAGATACGCAGTATTTT
NA	TRBV7-2	TRBJ1-4	many	CASSSLGAPGEKLFF	TGTGCCAGCAGCTCCCTGGGGGCGCCGGGGGAAAAACTGTTTTTT
NA	TRBV28	TRBJ2-3	many	CASSFNGGHRTDTQYF	TGTGCCAGCAGTTTTAACGGGGGGCATCGCACAGATACGCAGTATTTT
NA	TRBV23-1	TRBJ2-5	NA	CASSQSETRPETQYF	TGCGCCAGCAGTCAATCTGAGACTAGGCCGGAGACCCAGTACTTC
NA	TRBV6-2/TRBV6-3	TRBJ2-4	NA	CATQTPPRLAKNIQYF	TGTGCCACCCAGACCCCCCCAAGGTTAGCCAAAAACATTCAGTACTTC
TRBD1	TRBV6-2/TRBV6-3	TRBJ1-5	many	CASQTGISNQPQHF	TGTGCCAGCCAGACAGGGATTAGCAATCAGCCCCAGCATTTT
NA	TRBV6-2/TRBV6-3	TRBJ2-5	many	CASSRQKIQETQYF	TGTGCCAGCAGTCGACAGAAGATTCAAGAGACCCAGTACTTC
NA	TRBV29-1	TRBJ1-1	NA	CSVDRNTEAFF	TGCAGCGTCGATAGGAACACTGAAGCTTTCTTT
NA	TRBV29-1	TRBJ1-1	NA	CSVSENTEAFF	TGCAGCGTATCAGAGAACACTGAAGCTTTCTTT
NA	TRBV2	TRBJ2-4	many	CASSEDRGGQNIQYF	TGTGCCAGCAGTGAAGACAGGGGAGGACAAAACATTCAGTACTTC
NA	TRBV4-3	TRBJ2-1	NA	CASSQDSTYNEQFF	TGCGCCAGCAGCCAAGACAGTACTTACAATGAGCAGTTCTTC
TRBD2	TRBV15	TRBJ2-1	few	CATLKLAGGRVNEQFF	TGTGCCACCCTTAAATTAGCGGGGGGGCGAGTGAATGAGCAGTTCTTC